The subject of this entry is one T cell receptor beta chain. The record originates from a study of shared clonotypes between healthy human individuals. Naive CD8 isolation took CD45RO-negative cells positively selected for CCR7 and excluded terminally differentiated effector memory CD45RA+ cells. Between the trimmed V and J ends, which lost 4 bases and 3 bases, there was a span of 18 bases. There are 16 residues in the CDR3. Germline V CDR1 and CDR2: PRHDT, FYEKMQ (reference sequence). Assay used: immunoSEQ multiplex PCR; TCRdb lists only in-frame clones, some missing. The table lists 1.5 million to 2.5 million clones, about 95% of them singletons.

The sequenced sample consisted of naive CD8+ T cells sorted from blood. The origin of this receptor is a man between 18 and 35 years old in good health. This chain connects TRBV13 to TRBJ2-5, with D possibly being TRBD2 (6 bases). For the CDR3, the DNA is TGTGCCAGCAGCTCCCGTAGTAGGGGACTCGAAGAGACCCAGTACTTC. This encodes CASSSRSRGLEETQYF.